This TCR beta chain was recovered during a study of blood T cell repertoires in COVID-19. Study details: Some COVID-19 samples were acute and others convalescent; all came from the United States, Italy and Spain. From T cells, B-cell-depleted T cells, or PBMCs came the material, which was cDNA or gDNA.

Recruited during active infection, patients (from Seattle) were subsequently followed longitudinally. The ends were cut back, 7 bases at V and 0 bases at J, with 8 bases in the middle. Germline V CDR1 and CDR2: ENHRY, SYGVKD. The CDR3 runs 13 residues. Methods used by the authors: Estimation of nucleated cell counts was performed using reference gene primer amplification. Sequenced by immunoSEQ multiplex PCR; TCRdb stores in-frame clones only, minus some. The V and J calls and the clone size are those of that table, but D and trimming were determined from the DNA. This table holds 150,000 to 200,000 clones, roughly 80% found once.

Sequenced sample: peripheral blood. The receptor was derived from a woman in her thirties or forties with COVID-19, enrolled during active disease. J is TRBJ2-3 and V is TRBV10-3; D remains unclear. Here the CDR3 DNA reads TGTGCCATCACATCGGGTAGCACAGATACGCAGTATTTT. Amino acids: CAITSGSTDTQYF.